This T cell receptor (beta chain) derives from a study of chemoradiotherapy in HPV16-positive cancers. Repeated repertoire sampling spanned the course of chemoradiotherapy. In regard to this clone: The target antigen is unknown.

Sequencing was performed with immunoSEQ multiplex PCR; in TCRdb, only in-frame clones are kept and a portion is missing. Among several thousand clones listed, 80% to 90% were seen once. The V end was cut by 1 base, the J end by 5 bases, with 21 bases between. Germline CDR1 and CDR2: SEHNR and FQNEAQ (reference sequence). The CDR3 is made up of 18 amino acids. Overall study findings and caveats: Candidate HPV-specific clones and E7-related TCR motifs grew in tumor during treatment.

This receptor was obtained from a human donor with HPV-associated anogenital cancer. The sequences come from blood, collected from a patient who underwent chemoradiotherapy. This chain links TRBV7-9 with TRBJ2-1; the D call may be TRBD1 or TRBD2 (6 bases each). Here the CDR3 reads CASSLVYSRRGTDNEQFF. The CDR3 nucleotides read TGTGCCAGCAGCTTAGTGTATTCAAGGAGGGGGACGGACAATGAGCAGTTCTTC.